This is a list of T cell receptor beta chains from one sample in a study of CD8 T cells in ankylosing spondylitis. TCRdb called the 5' RACE reads again in MiXCR, with one record for every CDR3 protein. The data contain about 420,000 distinct CDR3 sequences, about 22% of them seen just once; the ten biggest clones take up about 16%. Sequencing was performed on blood, either unsorted or a sorted T cell fraction (not recorded which). Every receptor here comes from a male donor with ankylosing spondylitis. Both conserved end residues are part of each CDR3. Fields, in order: clone size, V gene, J gene, D gene, CDR3 protein, CDR3 DNA. A D gene is named only where the DNA matches it firmly. Clone size is shown for a subset of rows, as once, few, many or a class of expanded clone.

.,TRBV6-1,TRBJ1-2,TRBD1,CASSEGDRGIYTF,TGTGCCAGCAGTGAGGGGGACAGGGGGATCTACACCTTC
.,TRBV12-3/TRBV12-4,TRBJ2-3,.,CASSLIADTDTQYF,TGTGCCAGCAGTTTGATAGCGGACACAGATACGCAGTATTTT
few,TRBV24-1,TRBJ2-3,.,CATSDWDITDTQYF,TGTGCCACCAGTGATTGGGACATCACAGATACGCAGTATTTT
few,TRBV12-3/TRBV12-4,TRBJ2-2,.,CASSLAETTGELFF,TGTGCCAGCAGTTTAGCGGAGACCACCGGGGAGCTGTTTTTT
.,TRBV4-1,TRBJ1-2,.,CASSQEQGNYGYTF,TGCGCCAGCAGCCAAGAACAGGGTAACTATGGCTACACCTTC
few,TRBV3-1,TRBJ2-1,.,CASSQEYAGFNEQFF,TGTGCCAGCAGCCAAGAATATGCAGGGTTCAATGAGCAGTTCTTC
.,TRBV7-2,TRBJ1-5,.,CASSLASFNQPQHF,TGTGCCAGCAGCTTAGCTTCCTTCAATCAGCCCCAGCATTTT
.,TRBV4-2,TRBJ1-6,TRBD1,CASSRGQYNSPLHF,TGTGCCAGCAGCCGGGGACAGTATAATTCACCCCTCCACTTT
few,TRBV3-1,TRBJ2-3,TRBD2,CASSLGGLAGVGDTQYF,TGTGCCAGCAGCCTTGGAGGACTAGCGGGAGTCGGAGATACGCAGTATTTT
many,TRBV25-1,TRBJ2-7,.,CASSEYREKQYF,TGTGCCAGCAGTGAATACAGGGAAAAGCAGTACTTC
.,TRBV29-1,TRBJ2-1,TRBD2,CSSRQGGLAGGGGYNEQFF,TGCAGCAGCCGACAGGGTGGACTAGCGGGAGGAGGGGGCTACAATGAGCAGTTCTTC
.,TRBV20-1,TRBJ2-1,.,CSAKGRSYNEQFF,TGCAGTGCTAAAGGACGCTCCTACAATGAGCAGTTCTTC
.,TRBV12-3/TRBV12-4,TRBJ1-5,TRBD1,CASRYDRGDQPQHF,TGTGCCAGCAGATACGACAGGGGGGATCAGCCCCAGCATTTT
few,TRBV12-3/TRBV12-4,TRBJ1-2,.,CASSLLGYGYTF,TGTGCCAGCAGTTTATTGGGCTATGGCTACACCTTC
few,TRBV29-1,TRBJ2-7,TRBD1,CSVRQGAWYEQYF,TGCAGCGTTAGACAGGGGGCTTGGTACGAGCAGTACTTC
.,TRBV2,TRBJ1-1,.,CASSGMMNTEAFF,TGTGCCAGCAGTGGTATGATGAACACTGAAGCTTTCTTT
.,TRBV20-1,TRBJ1-1,.,CSASVMAALNTEAFF,TGCAGTGCTAGTGTCATGGCAGCCTTAAACACTGAAGCTTTCTTT
.,TRBV20-1,TRBJ2-1,.,CSARVGTYRGVNEQFF,TGCAGTGCTAGAGTAGGGACTTACCGAGGGGTCAATGAGCAGTTCTTC
few,TRBV7-2,TRBJ1-2,.,CASSPRGGTRNNYGYTF,TGTGCCAGCAGCCCAAGGGGAGGGACGAGGAATAACTATGGCTACACCTTC
many,TRBV28,TRBJ2-5,TRBD1,CASSPWTGEETQYF,TGTGCCAGCAGTCCGTGGACAGGTGAAGAGACCCAGTACTTC
few,TRBV30,TRBJ2-1,TRBD2,CAWSVSSGRAGEQFF,TGTGCCTGGAGTGTGTCTAGCGGGAGGGCCGGGGAGCAGTTCTTC
few,TRBV5-1,TRBJ2-7,.,CASKKDSSYEQYF,TGCGCCAGCAAAAAGGACAGTTCCTACGAGCAGTACTTC
.,TRBV11-2,TRBJ2-2,TRBD1,CASLQGFYTGELFF,TGTGCCAGCCTACAGGGGTTTTACACCGGGGAGCTGTTTTTT
few,TRBV20-1,TRBJ2-1,TRBD2,CSARGTSGFLSSYNEQFF,TGCAGTGCTAGAGGGACTAGCGGGTTTCTCAGCTCCTACAATGAGCAGTTCTTC
.,TRBV20-1,TRBJ2-5,.,CSAKVETQYF,TGCAGTGCCAAGGTGGAGACCCAGTACTTC